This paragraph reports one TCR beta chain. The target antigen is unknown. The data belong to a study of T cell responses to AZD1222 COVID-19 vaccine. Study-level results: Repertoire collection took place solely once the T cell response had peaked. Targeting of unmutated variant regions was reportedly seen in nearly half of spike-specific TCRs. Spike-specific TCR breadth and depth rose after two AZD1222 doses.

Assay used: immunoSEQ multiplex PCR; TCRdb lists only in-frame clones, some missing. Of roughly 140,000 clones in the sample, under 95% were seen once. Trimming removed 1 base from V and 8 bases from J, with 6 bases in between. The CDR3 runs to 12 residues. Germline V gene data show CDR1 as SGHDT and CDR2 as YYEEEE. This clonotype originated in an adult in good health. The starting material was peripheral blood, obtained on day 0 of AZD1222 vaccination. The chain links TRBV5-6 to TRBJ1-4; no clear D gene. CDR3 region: CASSLRREKLFF. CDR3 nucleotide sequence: TGTGCCAGCAGCTTGCGTAGAGAAAAACTGTTTTTT. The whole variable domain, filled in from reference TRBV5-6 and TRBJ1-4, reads DAGVTQSPTHLIKTRGQQVTLRCSPKSGHDTVSWYQQALGQGPQFIFQYYEEEERQRGNFPDRFSGHQFPNYSSELNVNALLLGDSALYLCASSLRREKLFFGSGTQLSVL.